This is a list of T cell receptor beta chains from one sample in a study of cytomegalovirus exposure and HLA in healthy donors. The assay was immunoSEQ multiplex PCR, and TCRdb's table has in-frame clones only and misses some. The sample totals 20,000 to 25,000 clones. The sample consisted of PBMCs. The origin of the receptors is a man in his 60s in good health and CMV-seropositive. The CDR3 runs from the conserved cysteine through the conserved F or W. Fields, in order: CDR3 DNA, CDR3 protein, D gene, J gene, V gene. D genes are given only for firm matches.

cdr3_nt: TGTGCCAGCAGCCGACAGGTCCAAGAGACCCAGTACTTC
cdr3_aa: CASSRQVQETQYF
d_call: NA
j_call: TRBJ2-5
v_call: TRBV11-3

cdr3_nt: TGCGCCAGCAGCTTCGGGTATAGGGGAGGGACTGAAGCTTTCTTT
cdr3_aa: CASSFGYRGGTEAFF
d_call: NA
j_call: TRBJ1-1
v_call: TRBV5-1

cdr3_nt: TGCGCCAGCAGCTTAGGACTAGCTGTCTACGAGCAGTCCTTC
cdr3_aa: CASSLGLAVYEQSF
d_call: TRBD2
j_call: TRBJ2-7
v_call: TRBV5-1

cdr3_nt: TGTGCCAGCGGGTTTAATACAGGGGGAGGTGAAAAACTGTTTTTT
cdr3_aa: CASGFNTGGGEKLFF
d_call: TRBD1
j_call: TRBJ1-4
v_call: TRBV30

cdr3_nt: TGTGCCAGCAGTGAAGGTCCAGGCCGAGCTGAAGCTTTCTTT
cdr3_aa: CASSEGPGRAEAFF
d_call: NA
j_call: TRBJ1-1
v_call: TRBV6-1

cdr3_nt: TGCAGCGCGAAGGGGCTAGCGGGAGGCACCGGGGAGCTGTTTTTT
cdr3_aa: CSAKGLAGGTGELFF
d_call: TRBD2
j_call: TRBJ2-2
v_call: TRBV29-1

cdr3_nt: TGCGCCAGCAAGGTTGCGGGAGCTAGAGATACGCAGTATTTT
cdr3_aa: CASKVAGARDTQYF
d_call: TRBD2
j_call: TRBJ2-3
v_call: TRBV5-1

cdr3_nt: TGTGCCTGGAGTGTGCTTCCTAACAGGTACGAGCAGTACTTC
cdr3_aa: CAWSVLPNRYEQYF
d_call: NA
j_call: TRBJ2-7
v_call: TRBV30

cdr3_nt: TGCAGCGTGGGGAGGGCAGATACGCAGTATTTT
cdr3_aa: CSVGRADTQYF
d_call: TRBD2
j_call: TRBJ2-3
v_call: TRBV20-1

cdr3_nt: TGTGCCAGCAGTGAAGCGCTTCTGGGACTGCCTTACACCTTC
cdr3_aa: CASSEALLGLPYTF
d_call: NA
j_call: TRBJ1-2
v_call: TRBV2

cdr3_nt: TGTGCCAGCAGCGGTGACAGGGCGATAGCCTACGAGCAGTACTTC
cdr3_aa: CASSGDRAIAYEQYF
d_call: TRBD1
j_call: TRBJ2-7
v_call: TRBV27

cdr3_nt: TGTGCCAGCAGCACTCAGGGGTTTAGCAATCAGCCCCAGCATTTT
cdr3_aa: CASSTQGFSNQPQHF
d_call: NA
j_call: TRBJ1-5
v_call: TRBV7-2

cdr3_nt: TGTGCCAGCAGCGAGGGGAGGTGGGAACAGCCCCAGCATTTT
cdr3_aa: CASSEGRWEQPQHF
d_call: NA
j_call: TRBJ1-5
v_call: TRBV6-1

cdr3_nt: TGTGCCAGCAGCCAGAAACAGGGGGCCGACACTGAAGCTTTCTTT
cdr3_aa: CASSQKQGADTEAFF
d_call: TRBD1
j_call: TRBJ1-1
v_call: TRBV4-2

cdr3_nt: TGTGCCAGCAGTGAAGAGGGAAGGGGTGTAACCTACGAGCAGTACTTC
cdr3_aa: CASSEEGRGVTYEQYF
d_call: NA
j_call: TRBJ2-7
v_call: TRBV6-1

cdr3_nt: TGCGCCAGCAGCTTGGTGGACATAAACGGTGGCAATGAGCAGTTCTTC
cdr3_aa: CASSLVDINGGNEQFF
d_call: NA
j_call: TRBJ2-1
v_call: TRBV5-1

cdr3_nt: TGTGCCATCAGTGAGTCCTGGCCGGGTAACACCGGGGAGCTGTTTTTT
cdr3_aa: CAISESWPGNTGELFF
d_call: NA
j_call: TRBJ2-2
v_call: TRBV10-3

cdr3_nt: TGCGCCAGCTGGCCATTGCGGCCGAACACCGGGGAGCTGTTTTTT
cdr3_aa: CASWPLRPNTGELFF
d_call: NA
j_call: TRBJ2-2
v_call: TRBV23-1

cdr3_nt: TGTGCCAGCAGTTTGGGGCTTCCTCCCAGGAATGAGCAGTTCTTC
cdr3_aa: CASSLGLPPRNEQFF
d_call: NA
j_call: TRBJ2-1
v_call: TRBV28

cdr3_nt: TGTGCTAGTGGTTTGGGTGGGGCTAGCGGGAGGAATGAGCAGTTCTTC
cdr3_aa: CASGLGGASGRNEQFF
d_call: TRBD2
j_call: TRBJ2-1
v_call: TRBV12-5

cdr3_nt: TGTGCCAGCAGTTACGGGGGCACTGGAATCGAGCAGTTCTTC
cdr3_aa: CASSYGGTGIEQFF
d_call: NA
j_call: TRBJ2-1
v_call: TRBV6-5

cdr3_nt: TGTGCCAGCAGCTTAGAGGGGGGAGGGGTGGCTTTCTTT
cdr3_aa: CASSLEGGGVAFF
d_call: NA
j_call: TRBJ1-1
v_call: TRBV11-2

cdr3_nt: TGCAGCGTCGACGCGGGGGGAGGAAACACCATATATTTT
cdr3_aa: CSVDAGGGNTIYF
d_call: NA
j_call: TRBJ1-3
v_call: TRBV29-1

cdr3_nt: TGTGCCAGCAGACTTGGGACAGGGAACACTGAAGCTTTCTTT
cdr3_aa: CASRLGTGNTEAFF
d_call: TRBD1
j_call: TRBJ1-1
v_call: TRBV6-6

cdr3_nt: TGTGCCAGTAGTATGAAGGGACAGATCTACGAGCAGTACTTC
cdr3_aa: CASSMKGQIYEQYF
d_call: TRBD1
j_call: TRBJ2-7
v_call: TRBV19

cdr3_nt: TGTGCCAGCAGCCCAGGAAAGACAGGGACGTCCGAGACCCAGTACTTC
cdr3_aa: CASSPGKTGTSETQYF
d_call: TRBD1
j_call: TRBJ2-5
v_call: TRBV7-2

cdr3_nt: TGCGCCAGCAGTCGGACAGGGGCAGACACCGGGGAGCTGTTTTTT
cdr3_aa: CASSRTGADTGELFF
d_call: TRBD1
j_call: TRBJ2-2
v_call: TRBV5-1

cdr3_nt: TGTGCCAGCTCACCGGGAATACAGGGGGGCACAGATACGCAGTATTTT
cdr3_aa: CASSPGIQGGTDTQYF
d_call: TRBD1
j_call: TRBJ2-3
v_call: TRBV18

cdr3_nt: TGTGCCAGTCATACTACGGCTAGCGGGAGTCCCCCGTACTTC
cdr3_aa: CASHTTASGSPPYF
d_call: TRBD2
j_call: TRBJ2-7
v_call: TRBV6-6

cdr3_nt: TGTGCCAGCAGCGTAGGGCAGGGTCGTGAAAAACTGTTTTTT
cdr3_aa: CASSVGQGREKLFF
d_call: NA
j_call: TRBJ1-4
v_call: TRBV9

cdr3_nt: TGCGCCAGCAGCCAAGATGGGAGGCCTCAGGCTTTCTTT
cdr3_aa: CASSQDGRPQAFF
d_call: NA
j_call: TRBJ1-1
v_call: TRBV4-1

cdr3_nt: TGCGCCAGCAGCCAAGACCCTGGAGGAGCTAACTATGGCTACACCTTC
cdr3_aa: CASSQDPGGANYGYTF
d_call: NA
j_call: TRBJ1-2
v_call: TRBV4-1

cdr3_nt: TGTGCCAGCAGTGACCGGGGGAACACTGAAGCTTTCTTT
cdr3_aa: CASSDRGNTEAFF
d_call: NA
j_call: TRBJ1-1
v_call: TRBV25-1

cdr3_nt: TGCGCCAGCAGCCAAGATAGAGAGACCCAGTACTTC
cdr3_aa: CASSQDRETQYF
d_call: NA
j_call: TRBJ2-5
v_call: TRBV4-1

cdr3_nt: TGCGCCAGCAGCCAAGTGACAGTACGCGAGCAGTACTTC
cdr3_aa: CASSQVTVREQYF
d_call: NA
j_call: TRBJ2-7
v_call: TRBV4-1